The 29 T cell receptor beta chains given below trace back to one sample, sequenced in a study of cytomegalovirus exposure and HLA in healthy donors. Amplification used 60 Vbeta primers and 13 Jbeta primers. The protocol was immunoSEQ multiplex PCR, while the TCRdb copy is restricted to in-frame clones and leaves out a portion. The data hold 150,000 to 200,000 clones, with about two thirds observed a single time. Material: PBMCs. Receptors originate from a young woman in good health and CMV-seropositive.

The chain uses TRBV14 and TRBJ2-7, with 7 bases that match TRBD1. Germline CDR1 reads SGHDN; CDR2 reads FVKESK. Germline trimming cut 6 bases from V and 3 bases from J; bases unmatched to any gene: 8. This CDR3 contains 14 residues. CDR3 region: CASSTGEGNYEQYF. The CDR3 region has the DNA TGTGCCAGCAGTACAGGGGAAGGAAACTACGAGCAGTACTTC.

This chain connects TRBV7-3 to TRBJ1-2, with D perhaps matching TRBD1 (6 bases). This CDR3 contains 13 residues. Germline CDR1 is SGHTA and CDR2 is FQGTGA. Trimming shortened V by 5 bases and J by 5 bases, and 12 bases separated the two germline ends. DNA of the CDR3: TGTGCCAGCAGCCCCGACAGGACTTATGGCTACACCTTC. It encodes CASSPDRTYGYTF. Supplemented by reference TRBV7-3 and TRBJ1-2, the full variable domain reads GAGVSQTPSNKVTEKGKYVELRCDPISGHTALYWYRQSLGQGPEFLIYFQGTGAADDSGLPNDRFFAVRPEGSVSTLKIQRTERGDSAVYLCASSPDRTYGYTFGSGTRLTVV.

The chain uses TRBV15 and TRBJ2-3, with 10 bases identical to TRBD2. The CDR3 loop spans 18 amino acids. Germline assignment: CDR1 LNHNV and CDR2 YYDKDF (reference sequence). After removal of 1 base from V and 0 bases from J, the junction contained 7 bases not matched to a gene. The CDR3 DNA sequence: TGTGCCACCAGCAGAGCGCCTCTAGCGGGAGAAAGCACAGATACGCAGTATTTT. Encoded protein: CATSRAPLAGESTDTQYF.

This clone was counted only a few times. The genes are TRBV9 and TRBJ1-1; D remains unclear. CDR1 is SGDLS and CDR2 is YYNGEE in the germline V gene. Between the trimmed V and J ends, which lost 10 bases and 0 bases, there was a span of 13 bases. The CDR3 runs 13 residues. This CDR3 is CAASLGLNTEAFF. CDR3 bases: TGTGCCGCCTCCCTGGGCTTGAACACTGAAGCTTTCTTT.

This chain uses TRBV27 with TRBJ1-1; D unresolved. The V gene's germline CDR1 is MNHEY and CDR2 SMNVEV (reference sequence). The CDR3 has 11 amino acids. The germline V and J ends were trimmed by 8 bases and 5 bases, with 9 bases remaining between them. CDR3 amino acids: CASQRGTEAFF. The CDR3, as DNA: TGTGCCAGCCAAAGAGGGACTGAAGCTTTCTTT.

V gene TRBV10-3 combines with J gene TRBJ1-1, with 7 bases that match TRBD1. After removal of 4 bases from V and 0 bases from J, the junction contained 5 bases not matched to a gene. The CDR3 consists of 15 residues. Per the germline V gene, CDR1 is ENHRY and CDR2 is SYGVKD. The CDR3 DNA sequence: TGTGCCATCAGTGGACAGGGATCGATGAACACTGAAGCTTTCTTT. Translation: CAISGQGSMNTEAFF.

This sequence joins TRBV5-4 and TRBJ1-2; D gene unclear. V was clipped by 4 bases and J by 7 bases, with 11 bases between them. This CDR3 is 12 amino acids long. Germline lookup yields CDR1 SGHNT and CDR2 YYREEE (reference sequence). CDR3 sequence (DNA): TGTGCCAGCAGCGCGTGGTACGGTGGCTACACCTTC. Translation gives CASSAWYGGYTF.

The chain uses TRBV13 and TRBJ2-7, with D perhaps matching TRBD1 (6 bases). The CDR3 totals 15 residues. V lost 3 bases and J 3 bases, leaving 15 bases between the germline ends. From germline, CDR1 is PRHDT and CDR2 FYEKMQ (reference sequence). The CDR3 DNA sequence: TGTGCCAGCAGCTTTCAGGGGATGGTAGGCTACGAGCAGTACTTC. It translates to CASSFQGMVGYEQYF.

The chain couples TRBV7-9 to TRBJ2-3; no clear D gene. Germline V gives CDR1 SEHNR, CDR2 FQNEAQ (reference sequence). This CDR3 has 16 amino acids. Trimming shortened V by 6 bases and J by 4 bases, and 20 bases separated the two germline ends. The CDR3 DNA follows: TGTGCCAGCAGTCACCCATTCCGCTCGGTGGCAGATACGCAGTATTTT. Encoded protein: CASSHPFRSVADTQYF.

V is TRBV4-3 and J is TRBJ2-2; D is undetermined. The CDR3 consists of 13 residues. Trimming left V 5 bases short and J 6 bases short, with 10 bases between. The germline gives CDR1 LGHNA, CDR2 YSLEER. The CDR3 is CASSTYYAGELFF. For the CDR3, the DNA is TGCGCCAGCAGCACTTACTATGCCGGGGAGCTGTTTTTT.

In its sample, this clone was seen a few times. This CDR3 is also generated by other DNA sequences in the sample. The J gene is TRBJ2-7, the V gene TRBV19; 11 bases match TRBD2. Unmatched junction bases numbered 1, after V lost 3 bases and J lost 3 bases. The CDR3 length is 14 residues. Germline CDR1 LNHDA, CDR2 SQIVND (reference sequence). The DNA for the CDR3 is TGTGCCAGTAGTATTGGACTAGCGGGCTACGAGCAGTACTTC. Its translation: CASSIGLAGYEQYF. Looking up the rest from reference TRBV19 and TRBJ2-7 gives the full variable domain: DGGITQSPKYLFRKEGQNVTLSCEQNLNHDAMYWYRQDPGQGLRLIYYSQIVNDFQKGDIAEGYSVSREKKESFPLTVTSAQKNPTAFYLCASSIGLAGYEQYFGPGTRLTVT.

This clone was seen a few times. The genes are TRBV6-4 and TRBJ2-1, with 10 positions matching TRBD2. The CDR3 runs 15 residues. Germline-derived CDR1 and CDR2 are MRHNA and SNTAGT. V trimming: 4 bases; J trimming: 0 bases; junction bases outside the gene matches: 0. The CDR3 reads CASSVAGGSYNEQFF. The CDR3 nucleotides are TGTGCCAGCAGTGTAGCGGGGGGCTCCTACAATGAGCAGTTCTTC.

The gene calls are TRBV27 and TRBJ2-7; TRBD2 is a possible D gene (5 bases). Trimming stripped 6 bases from V and 6 bases from J, with 18 bases between. The germline CDR1 and CDR2 sequences are MNHEY and SMNVEV (reference sequence). The CDR3 runs to 14 residues. As DNA, the CDR3 is TGTGCCAGCAGCTCCCCGGAGCGAGGGAGCGAGCAGTACTTC. Its translation is CASSSPERGSEQYF.

This clone was observed a few times. The V call is TRBV2, the J call TRBJ1-5, with D unresolved. V was trimmed by 4 bases and J by 0 bases, leaving 10 bases between them. Germline V CDR1 and CDR2: SNHLY, FYNNEI. The CDR3 covers 15 residues. CDR3 in DNA: TGTGCCAGCAGTGGCCGGGAGAATAGCAATCAGCCCCAGCATTTT. This gives the protein CASSGRENSNQPQHF.

Note on this clone: Other DNA sequences of this sample code for an identical CDR3. The chain employs TRBV18 and TRBJ1-1; D may be TRBD1 (5 bases). The CDR3 runs to 13 residues. CDR1 KGHSH and CDR2 LQKENI come from the germline V gene. Trimming took 6 bases from V and 1 from J, leaving 9 bases between them. The CDR3 loop is CASSLQENTEAFF. The CDR3 DNA follows: TGTGCCAGCTCCTTACAGGAGAACACTGAAGCTTTCTTT.

This clone was seen more than once but under ten times. The chain employs TRBV9 and TRBJ1-1; 7 nucleotides align to TRBD1. The CDR3 runs to 13 residues. Unmatched junction bases numbered 0, after V lost 0 bases and J lost 4 bases. Germline V gene lookup returns CDR1 SGDLS and CDR2 YYNGEE. The CDR3 is CASSVGTGTEAFF. The CDR3 coding sequence is TGTGCCAGCAGCGTAGGGACAGGCACTGAAGCTTTCTTT.

The chain combines TRBV5-6 with TRBJ2-5; perhaps TRBD2 as D (6 bases). Between the trimmed V and J ends, which lost 6 bases and 4 bases, there was a span of 16 bases. The CDR3 loop spans 14 amino acids. CDR1 SGHDT and CDR2 YYEEEE come from the germline V gene. The CDR3 spells CASNPVRGPETQYF. The CDR3 nucleotides read TGTGCCAGCAACCCTGTGCGGGGACCAGAGACCCAGTACTTC.

The CDR3, as DNA: TGTGCCAGCAGCTCCATGGGCGGGACAGGGACGGAGTATGGCTACACCTTC. Its protein is CASSSMGGTGTEYGYTF. The chain employs TRBV7-3 and TRBJ1-2, with 9 bases identical to TRBD1. Germline CDR1 reads SGHTA; CDR2 reads FQGTGA. The CDR3 has 17 residues. The V segment lost 4 bases and the J segment 5 bases; nucleotides outside the gene matches: 14.

The V gene is TRBV19, the J gene TRBJ1-5, with D possibly matching TRBD1 (6 bases). V gave up 4 bases and J gave up 2 bases, with 9 bases separating them. The germline gives CDR1 LNHDA, CDR2 SQIVND (reference sequence). CDR3 length: 14 amino acids. The CDR3 loop is CASSKQGRNQPQHF. The CDR3 DNA reads as TGTGCCAGTAGTAAACAGGGTCGCAATCAGCCCCAGCATTTT. Drawing the rest from reference TRBV19 and TRBJ1-5, the complete variable domain is DGGITQSPKYLFRKEGQNVTLSCEQNLNHDAMYWYRQDPGQGLRLIYYSQIVNDFQKGDIAEGYSVSREKKESFPLTVTSAQKNPTAFYLCASSKQGRNQPQHFGDGTRLSIL.

This clone was seen more than once but under ten times. This chain links TRBV28 with TRBJ2-2; TRBD1 is a possible D gene (6 bases). CDR3 length: 16 residues. With 5 bases removed from V and 4 bases from J, the gap between germline ends came to 17 bases. Looked up from germline, CDR1 is MDHEN and CDR2 is SYDVKM. CDR3 amino acids: CASSKTGFRGTGELFF. The CDR3 nucleotides read TGTGCCAGCAGTAAAACAGGGTTTAGGGGCACCGGGGAGCTGTTTTTT.

V is TRBV9 and J is TRBJ1-6; unclear D gene. Trimming left V 3 bases short and J 9 bases short, with 16 bases between. CDR3 size: 15 residues. The germline V gene has CDR1 SGDLS and CDR2 YYNGEE. For the CDR3, the DNA is TGTGCCAGCAGCGCATCGACTCACCCCTCTTCACCCCTCCACTTT. This gives the protein CASSASTHPSSPLHF.

The rearrangement joins TRBV1 to TRBJ2-2; the listed D gene, TRBD2, was not tested against the DNA. TRBV1 is a pseudogene segment. The length of the CDR3 is 20 residues. The CDR3 sequence: CTSSQDEGLAGGGNTGELFF. The CDR3 DNA sequence: TGCACCAGCAGCCAAGATGAGGGACTAGCGGGAGGGGGGAACACCGGGGAGCTGTTTTTT.

This chain connects TRBV28 to TRBJ2-5; the D gene is possibly TRBD2 (5 bases). The J call is uncertain, as TRBJ2-7 better fits the DNA end. Germline assignment: CDR1 MDHEN and CDR2 SYDVKM. The CDR3 is made up of 14 amino acids. This chain's CDR3 is CASSLPGKHYEQYF. The CDR3 DNA reads as TGTGCCAGCAGTTTACCGGGGAAGCACTACGAGCAGTACTTC.

The chain employs TRBV10-3 and TRBJ2-3; 15 bases align to TRBD2. The junction had 7 bases not matched to a gene; V was cut back by 5 bases and J by 4 bases. Germline V gene lookup returns CDR1 ENHRY and CDR2 SYGVKD. The CDR3 length is 17 residues. The CDR3 loop is CAISPGLAGGSADTQYF. The CDR3 DNA reads TGTGCCATCAGTCCCGGACTAGCGGGAGGGTCAGCAGATACGCAGTATTTT.

In its sample, this clone was seen a few times. V is TRBV2 and J is TRBJ2-5, with 8 nucleotides matching TRBD2. Trimming took 6 bases from V and 5 from J; bases not matched to a gene: 8. There are 14 residues in the CDR3. Germline V gives CDR1 SNHLY, CDR2 FYNNEI. The CDR3 reads CASRSGSTMETQYF. The CDR3 DNA reads TGTGCCAGCAGGAGCGGGAGTACGATGGAGACCCAGTACTTC.

This chain connects TRBV19 to TRBJ2-7, with a weak D call TRBD2 (6 bases). The germline V gene encodes CDR1 LNHDA and CDR2 SQIVND (reference sequence). V shed 3 bases and J shed 1 base, with 19 bases lying between them. The CDR3 loop spans 17 amino acids. The CDR3 region has the DNA TGTGCCAGTAGTATGCCCCTCCCCCCGACTAGTTCCTACGAGCAGTACTTC. Translated: CASSMPLPPTSSYEQYF.

The gene calls are TRBV5-6 and TRBJ2-3, with 7 bases aligning to TRBD2. Germline assignment: CDR1 SGHDT and CDR2 YYEEEE. This CDR3 is built from 15 residues. V gave up 0 bases and J gave up 2 bases; unmatched junction bases: 3. The CDR3 loop is CASSLASGDTDTQYF. CDR3 sequence (DNA): TGTGCCAGCAGCTTGGCGAGCGGGGACACAGATACGCAGTATTTT.

This clone was counted a few times. The CDR3 DNA reads as TGTGCCAGCAGACCAACAGGGGGCAATGAGCAGTTCTTC. Its protein is CASRPTGGNEQFF. This rearrangement joins TRBV11-3 to TRBJ2-1; 8 nucleotides align to TRBD1. V trimming: 6 bases; J trimming: 6 bases; junction bases outside the gene matches: 4. Per the germline V gene, CDR1 is SGHNT and CDR2 is YENEEA. The CDR3 sequence is 13 residues long.

CDR3: CASSFRGRVGTGELFF. The CDR3 nucleotides are TGTGCCAGCAGCTTTAGGGGCAGGGTAGGCACCGGGGAGCTGTTTTTT. The chain joins TRBV13 to TRBJ2-2; D is possibly TRBD1 (5 bases). The V end was cut by 3 bases, the J end by 4 bases, with 15 bases between. The CDR3 is made up of 16 amino acids. The germline gives CDR1 PRHDT, CDR2 FYEKMQ (reference sequence).